The rows below give T cell receptor beta chains drawn from one sample of a study of cytomegalovirus exposure and HLA in healthy donors. Profiled with immunoSEQ multiplex PCR; TCRdb holds only in-frame clones, not every one. The table includes a few hundred thousand clones, 80% detected once. What was sequenced was PBMCs. All receptors come from a girl aged 2-10 years in good health and CMV-seronegative. The CDR3 runs from the conserved cysteine through the conserved F or W. The D gene is left open where the match is weak. Clone size, where shown, is once, few, many, or a class for clones that have expanded.

once TRBJ1-2 NA TRBV28 TGTGCCAGCAGTTTATTAGGGGCCGATACCTTC CASSLLGADTF
NA TRBJ2-3 TRBD1 TRBV7-3 TGTGCCAGCAGCTTTACAGGGGGCTCGGGAGATACGCAGTATTTT CASSFTGGSGDTQYF
NA TRBJ1-2 TRBD1 TRBV19 TGTGCCAGTAGTATCAGCGGTCGGACAGGGAGCTACTATGGCTACACCTTC CASSISGRTGSYYGYTF
NA TRBJ1-5 NA TRBV6-5 TGTGCCAGCAGTTTAACGGGGAACCAGCCCCAGCATTTT CASSLTGNQPQHF
NA TRBJ1-2 TRBD1 TRBV27 TGTGCCAGCAGTTTCCGGAGGGACAGGGGGTATGGCTACACCTTC CASSFRRDRGYGYTF
few TRBJ1-2 NA TRBV7-8 TGTGCCAGCAGCTTAGACAGGGATAACTATGGCTACACCTTC CASSLDRDNYGYTF
NA TRBJ2-7 NA TRBV5-6 TGTGCCAGCAGCCTGCCGGGGGACGAGCAGTACTTC CASSLPGDEQYF
NA TRBJ2-1 TRBD2 TRBV7-2 TGTGCCAGCAGCAGAGAAACCGGGAGGGCCGGCGATGAGCAGTTCTTC CASSRETGRAGDEQFF
NA TRBJ1-1 NA TRBV21-1 TGTGCCAGCAGCAAAAACAGGGGGGCCGGAGCTTTCTTT CASSKNRGAGAFF
NA TRBJ2-1 TRBD2 TRBV11-2 TGTGCCAGCAGCTTAACGTGGACTAGCGGGTACAATGAGCAGTTCTTC CASSLTWTSGYNEQFF
NA TRBJ2-1 NA TRBV5-4 TGTGCCAGCAGCTTGGTAGTCCAGCGGAGCAATGAGCAGTTCTTC CASSLVVQRSNEQFF
NA TRBJ1-2 NA TRBV29-1 TGCAGCGTTGAATTTGGGGGAGGGTATGGCTACACCTTC CSVEFGGGYGYTF
NA TRBJ1-2 NA TRBV9 TGTGCCAGCAGCGTACCTCAGTGGGGCTACACCTTC CASSVPQWGYTF
once TRBJ2-2 TRBD1 TRBV19 TGTGCCAGCAAACAGGGGGCGGGCGGGGAGCTGTTTTTT CASKQGAGGELFF